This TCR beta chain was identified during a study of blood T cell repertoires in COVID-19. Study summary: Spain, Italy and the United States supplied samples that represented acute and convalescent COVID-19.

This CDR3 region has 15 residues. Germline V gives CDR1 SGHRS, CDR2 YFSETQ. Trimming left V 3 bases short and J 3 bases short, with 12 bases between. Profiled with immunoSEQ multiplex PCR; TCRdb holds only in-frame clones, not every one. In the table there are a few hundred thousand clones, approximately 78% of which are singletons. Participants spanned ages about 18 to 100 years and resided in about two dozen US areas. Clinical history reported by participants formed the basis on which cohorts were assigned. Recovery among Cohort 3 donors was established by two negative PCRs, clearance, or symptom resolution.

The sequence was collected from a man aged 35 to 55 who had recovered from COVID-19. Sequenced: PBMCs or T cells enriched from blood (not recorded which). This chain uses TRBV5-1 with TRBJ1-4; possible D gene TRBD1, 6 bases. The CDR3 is CASSSSGVSNEKLFF. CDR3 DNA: TGCGCCAGCAGCTCCTCAGGGGTTTCTAATGAAAAACTGTTTTTT.